These T cell receptor beta chains were read from a single sample in a study of cytomegalovirus exposure and HLA in healthy donors. Sequencing used immunoSEQ multiplex PCR; TCRdb keeps in-frame clones, though not all of them. The top ten clones hold around 2.6% of a sample with under 250,000 clones, approximately 87% of them seen once. What was sequenced was PBMCs. Source of these receptors: a man aged 18 to 29 in good health and CMV-seronegative. The CDR3 runs from the conserved cysteine through the conserved F or W. A D gene is named only where the DNA matches it firmly. Clone size is shown for a subset of rows, as once, few, many or a class of expanded clone.

V: TRBV10-3; size: NA; D: NA; J: TRBJ2-2; DNA: TGTGCCATCACCGGAGATCGGACGAACACCGGGGAGCTGTTTTTT; CDR3: CAITGDRTNTGELFF
V: TRBV23-1; size: NA; D: TRBD2; J: TRBJ2-1; DNA: TGCGCCAGCAGTCATACGGTGGTTCGGCTAGCGGGACCCCCCGCTATCAATGAGCAGTTCTTC; CDR3: CASSHTVVRLAGPPAINEQFF
V: TRBV29-1; size: NA; D: TRBD2; J: TRBJ2-1; DNA: TGCAGCGTTGTGGCTAGCGGAAACAATGAGCAGTTCTTC; CDR3: CSVVASGNNEQFF
V: TRBV4-1; size: few; D: TRBD1; J: TRBJ1-2; DNA: TGCGCCAGCAGCCCTTACGGACAGGTCCGGGATGGCTACACCTTC; CDR3: CASSPYGQVRDGYTF
V: TRBV7-2; size: NA; D: NA; J: TRBJ1-3; DNA: TGTGCCAGCAGCTCCCGTTCAGGGAACTCTGGAAACACCATATATTTT; CDR3: CASSSRSGNSGNTIYF
V: TRBV11-3; size: NA; D: TRBD1; J: TRBJ2-1; DNA: TGTGCCAGCAGCCCCGAGACAGGGGGGGAGCAGTTCTTC; CDR3: CASSPETGGEQFF
V: TRBV5-4; size: NA; D: TRBD1; J: TRBJ2-2; DNA: TGTGCCAGCAGCTTGGGGGGACAGATTAACACCGGGGAGCTGTTTTTT; CDR3: CASSLGGQINTGELFF
V: TRBV6-5; size: NA; D: NA; J: TRBJ2-2; DNA: TGTGCCAGCCGGGGGGCGGCCGGGGAGCTGTTTTTT; CDR3: CASRGAAGELFF
V: TRBV7-2; size: NA; D: NA; J: TRBJ2-1; DNA: TGTGCCAGCAGCCCCCGGGGAGCGGACTACTCCTACAATGAGCAGTTCTTC; CDR3: CASSPRGADYSYNEQFF
V: TRBV27; size: once; D: TRBD2; J: TRBJ2-1; DNA: TGTGCCAGCAGTTTAGCGGGAGTATACAATGAGCAGTTCTTC; CDR3: CASSLAGVYNEQFF
V: TRBV5-1; size: NA; D: TRBD2; J: TRBJ2-3; DNA: TGCGCCAGCAGCTCACAGGGACTAGGATTCCCAGATACGCAGTATTTT; CDR3: CASSSQGLGFPDTQYF
V: TRBV4-1; size: few; D: TRBD1; J: TRBJ2-3; DNA: TGCGCCAGCAGCCAGGGGGCCGACAGGGGGCGAACAGATACGCAGTATTTT; CDR3: CASSQGADRGRTDTQYF
V: TRBV5-8; size: NA; D: NA; J: TRBJ1-1; DNA: TGTGCCAGCAGCCGGGGAGTGAACACTGAAGCTTTCTTT; CDR3: CASSRGVNTEAFF
V: TRBV9; size: NA; D: NA; J: TRBJ2-1; DNA: TGTGCCAGCAGCCAGGGGTGGCTGGTCAATGAGCAGTTCTTC; CDR3: CASSQGWLVNEQFF
V: TRBV5-6; size: NA; D: NA; J: TRBJ2-1; DNA: TGTGCCAGCAGCCTATACAATGAGCAGTTCTTC; CDR3: CASSLYNEQFF
V: TRBV7-2; size: NA; D: NA; J: TRBJ1-1; DNA: TGTGCCAGCAGCGTAAGGGGCACTGAAGCTTTCTTT; CDR3: CASSVRGTEAFF
V: TRBV27; size: NA; D: NA; J: TRBJ2-7; DNA: TGTGCCAGCAGTAAAAAGGGCGGGGGCGGCATATACGAGCAGTACTTC; CDR3: CASSKKGGGGIYEQYF
V: TRBV4-1; size: once; D: NA; J: TRBJ1-1; DNA: TGCGCCAGCAGCCTCACAATCATGGGAGTGGGCACTGAAGCTTTCTTT; CDR3: CASSLTIMGVGTEAFF
V: TRBV28; size: once; D: NA; J: TRBJ1-2; DNA: TGTGCCAGCAGTCGAACAGGACGCCGCTATGGCTACACCTTC; CDR3: CASSRTGRRYGYTF
V: TRBV5-4; size: NA; D: NA; J: TRBJ1-1; DNA: TGTGCCAGCAGGAAAGAAACGGGATCGGCCATGAACACTGAAGCTTTCTTT; CDR3: CASRKETGSAMNTEAFF
V: TRBV10-2; size: NA; D: NA; J: TRBJ1-1; DNA: TGCGCCAGCAGTGAGAAGAGGATCACTGAAGCTTTCTTT; CDR3: CASSEKRITEAFF
V: TRBV19; size: NA; D: NA; J: TRBJ1-2; DNA: TGTGCCAGTAAAGAATACGGGGATAACTATGGCTACACCTTC; CDR3: CASKEYGDNYGYTF